These T cell receptor beta chains were read from a single sample in a study of blood T cell repertoires in COVID-19. Libraries were prepared by immunoSEQ multiplex PCR; TCRdb keeps only in-frame clonotypes and omits some of them. The sample includes over 400,000 clones, roughly 89% seen only once; the top ten take 7.8%. Sequenced: peripheral blood. These receptors were collected from a woman in her 50s with COVID-19, enrolled during active disease. The conserved cysteine and the conserved F or W are not part of the CDR3 here. D genes are given only for firm matches.

.,TRBV7-2,TRBJ1-2,ASSLLSTYGYT
TRBD1,TRBV10-1,TRBJ1-6,ASRRDSNSPLH
.,TRBV19,TRBJ1-2,ASGRVPESGYT
.,TRBV5-6,TRBJ1-4,ASFLWGSRTPNEKLF
TRBD2,TRBV29-1,TRBJ2-3,SVGTSGGSTDTQY
.,TRBV27,TRBJ2-3,ASIDGVTDTQY
.,TRBV11-2,TRBJ2-7,ASSLDPVGTYEQY
.,TRBV2,TRBJ1-4,ASILISGRNEKLF
TRBD1,TRBV6-5,TRBJ1-1,ASSYSGGTNTEAF
TRBD1,TRBV10-1,TRBJ2-2,ASSDPTGTANTGELF
TRBD1,TRBV10-3,TRBJ1-1,ATSTGVSTEAF
TRBD2,TRBV29-1,TRBJ2-3,SVVLAGGTDTQY
TRBD1,TRBV12-3/TRBV12-4,TRBJ1-1,ASAQGRTEAF
TRBD1,TRBV18,TRBJ1-1,ASSQQGYTEAF
.,TRBV7-2,TRBJ1-4,ASTQSPQNEKLF